Described below is a single TCR beta chain sequence and its context. Original handling: Amplification of reference gene primers was used by the study to estimate nucleated cell counts. Repertoires were generated with immunoSEQ multiplex PCR, while TCRdb's copy carries only in-frame clones and drops some. Clone size and the V and J calls come from that table; the DNA yielded D and trimming. The sample contains some 240,000 clones, 85% of which appear only once. Trimming left V 4 bases short and J 2 bases short, with 12 bases between. Germline CDR1 reads MGHRA; CDR2 reads YSYEKL. The CDR3 totals 14 residues. Researchers sorted participants into cohorts using their self-reported clinical history. These data originate in a study of blood T cell repertoires in COVID-19.

The chain combines TRBV4-1 with TRBJ2-7; tentative D call: TRBD1 (6 bases). The source of this sequence is a woman in her forties or fifties who had been exposed to COVID-19. The sequencing sample was made of PBMCs or T cells enriched from blood (not recorded which). CDR3 nucleotide sequence: TGCGCCAGCAGCCCAGGGGATTGGGCCTACGAGCAGTACTTC. Translating gives CASSPGDWAYEQYF.